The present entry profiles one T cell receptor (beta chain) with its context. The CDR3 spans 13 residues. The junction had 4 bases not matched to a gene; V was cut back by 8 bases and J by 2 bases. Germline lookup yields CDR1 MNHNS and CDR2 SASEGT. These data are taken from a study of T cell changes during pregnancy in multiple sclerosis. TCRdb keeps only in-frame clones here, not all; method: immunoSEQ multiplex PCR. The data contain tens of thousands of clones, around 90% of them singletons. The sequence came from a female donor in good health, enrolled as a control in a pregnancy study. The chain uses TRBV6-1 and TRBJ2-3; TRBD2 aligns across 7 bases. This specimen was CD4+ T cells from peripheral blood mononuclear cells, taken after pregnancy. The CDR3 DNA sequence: TGTGCCAGCTTGGGACTAAACACAGATACGCAGTATTTT. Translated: CASLGLNTDTQYF.